This is a list of T cell receptor beta chains from one sample in a study of regulatory T cells in long-lasting Graves disease. TCRdb re-called the multiplex PCR reads with MiXCR, one entry per CDR3 protein. The sample carries some 600,000 distinct CDR3 sequences, about 15% recorded once. This sample also belongs to another study, concerning T cells in Graves' hyperthyroidism and ophthalmopathy.

The sample here was peripheral blood mononuclear cells (PBMCs), taken at new diagnosis, from a patient treated with antithyroid drugs. The receptors were sampled from a man younger than 35 with Graves disease. The CDR3 runs from the conserved cysteine through the conserved F or W. Fields, in order: CDR3 DNA, CDR3 protein, D gene, V gene, clone size, J gene. A D gene is named only where the DNA matches it firmly. The size field is filled for only some rows; it gives once, few, many or a size class.

TGTGCCAGCAGTGAAGCCCATTATGGGCGGTCTGAAGCTTTCTTT CASSEAHYGRSEAFF . TRBV6-1 many TRBJ1-1
TGTGCCTGGAGAAAGAGCGCGGACTCACCCCTCCACTTT CAWRKSADSPLHF . TRBV30 . TRBJ1-6
TGTGCCACCAGTGATACTAGCGGAGGCAACACCGGGGAGCTGTTTTTT CATSDTSGGNTGELFF TRBD2 TRBV24-1 few TRBJ2-2
TGTGCCAGCAGTATCCGGGACAGGGGAGACCCGGGTAATGAAAAACTGTTTTTT CASSIRDRGDPGNEKLFF TRBD1 TRBV6-1 few TRBJ1-4
TGTGCCAGCAGTGGGACAGGGGGCGCCGACGAGCAGTACTTC CASSGTGGADEQYF TRBD1 TRBV28 many TRBJ2-7
TGTGCCAGCACCCCCATACCGGGACAGGGAATCTCTGGGGCCAACGTCCTGACTTTC CASTPIPGQGISGANVLTF TRBD1 TRBV6-2/TRBV6-3 . TRBJ2-6
TGTGCCAGCAGCGCGGTACTAGCGGGAGGCGTTAGCTACGAGCAGTACTTC CASSAVLAGGVSYEQYF TRBD2 TRBV11-3 . TRBJ2-7
TGTGCCAGCAGTTCATCCGCGGCAGCCTTCTACGAGCAGTACTTC CASSSSAAAFYEQYF . TRBV28 many TRBJ2-7
TGTGCCAGCAGCTTATTAGCGGGAGGGGACTACAATGAGCAGTTCTTC CASSLLAGGDYNEQFF TRBD2 TRBV7-6 many TRBJ2-1
TGTGCCAGCAGACTTAGCGGGAGAAGCGACAATGAGCAGTTCTTC CASRLSGRSDNEQFF TRBD2 TRBV6-1 many TRBJ2-1
TGTGCCGGCAGTGAATTCCGGGCGGCCTACAATGAGCAGTTCTTC CAGSEFRAAYNEQFF . TRBV2 . TRBJ2-1
TGTGCCAGCAGTCTGACTAGCGCTACAGATGCGCAGTATTTT CASSLTSATDAQYF TRBD2 TRBV6-2/TRBV6-3 . TRBJ2-3
TGCGCCAGCAGCACCCAGGGGACGGCCTACGAGCAGTACTTC CASSTQGTAYEQYF . TRBV4-1 few TRBJ2-7
TGTGCCAGCCTCCCCAGGGGAAACTATGGCTACACCTTC CASLPRGNYGYTF . TRBV12-3/TRBV12-4 . TRBJ1-2
TGTGCCAGTAGTATAATTTACCCCGCTAGCGGGCCCCCCTACGAGCAGTACTTC CASSIIYPASGPPYEQYF TRBD2 TRBV19 few TRBJ2-7
TGTGCCAGCAGCCAAGGAGCTGGGTTCCCCCTCCACTTT CASSQGAGFPLHF . TRBV3-1 many TRBJ1-6
TGCAGTGCTAGACCCCAGACTAGCGGGAGCCCAGATACGCAGTATTTT CSARPQTSGSPDTQYF TRBD2 TRBV20-1 few TRBJ2-3
TGCGCCAGCAGAACAGGGTGGGGCTCCTACGAGCAGTACTTC CASRTGWGSYEQYF . TRBV5-1 few TRBJ2-7
TGTGCCAGCAGTCTACAGCCCAGCGGGGGCTACCATGAGCAGTTCTTC CASSLQPSGGYHEQFF TRBD2 TRBV12-3/TRBV12-4 . TRBJ2-1
TGTGCCAGCAGTTACTCGACCCTTTTCACCGAAGCTTTCTTT CASSYSTLFTEAFF . TRBV6-5 many TRBJ1-1
TGTGCCAGCAGTTACGAAGGTACTGAGACCCAGTACTTC CASSYEGTETQYF . TRBV6-2/TRBV6-3 many TRBJ2-5
TGTGCCAGCAGCTTAGCGGTCTCCTCGCCCCTCCACTTT CASSLAVSSPLHF . TRBV7-6 few TRBJ1-6
TGTGCCACCAGCAGGGGAAGTTGGGACGAGGCGGAGCAGTACTTC CATSRGSWDEAEQYF . TRBV15 few TRBJ2-7
TGCAGTGCAAATAGCGGGACGTGGCAGTACTTC CSANSGTWQYF TRBD2 TRBV20-1 many TRBJ2-7
TGTGCCTGGAGTGTACAAGAAGGGGGCGGTAAGTTCCCCGGCTCCTACGAGCAGTACTTC CAWSVQEGGGKFPGSYEQYF TRBD1 TRBV30 . TRBJ2-7
TGTGCCAGCAGCTTAGATGGATGGGGATCTGGGGCCAACGTCCTGACTTTC CASSLDGWGSGANVLTF . TRBV11-2 few TRBJ2-6
TGCAGTGCTAGAGGCCCGACTAGCGGGAGCCGGGAGCAGTACTTC CSARGPTSGSREQYF TRBD2 TRBV20-1 . TRBJ2-7
TGTGCCAGTAGTATGTCGGATACGCAGTATTTT CASSMSDTQYF . TRBV19 . TRBJ2-3
TGTGCCAGCGGACCCCGCGGGACAGGGAACCACGAGCAGTACTTC CASGPRGTGNHEQYF TRBD1 TRBV2 many TRBJ2-7
TGTGCCAGCAGGCGACAGGCGATTAGCTCTGGGGCCAACGTCCTGACTTTC CASRRQAISSGANVLTF . TRBV27 few TRBJ2-6
TGTGCCAGCAGCGACGGACCGGGCGGAGAGCAGTACTTC CASSDGPGGEQYF . TRBV7-3 . TRBJ2-7